Listed below are T cell receptor beta chains from one sample, sequenced in a study of blood T cell repertoires in COVID-19. Method: immunoSEQ multiplex PCR; TCRdb's copy keeps in-frame clones and lacks some. The sample holds 270,000 or so clones; 81% are singletons and the top ten take less than 3%. The sample consisted of peripheral blood. The receptors were sampled from a woman aged 60 to 75 with active or convalescent COVID-19. CDR3s include the opening cysteine and the closing phenylalanine or tryptophan.

TRBV19	CATNRENTEAFF
TRBV6-2/TRBV6-3	CASSSTGGHQPQHF
TRBV28	CASTISLGGNTEAFF
TRBV5-8	CASTLDGSSAQYF
TRBV9	CASSVTGIDTDTQYF
TRBV9	CASSVAFGDGYTF
TRBV6-5	CASRSDRVQIYTF
TRBV25-1	CASSERQMNTGELFF
TRBV5-1	CASSVRDRANYGYTF
TRBV14	CASSRGTGFDGYTF
TRBV6-5	CASSYRGRTEAFF
TRBV4-2	CASSQEGVQGVETQYF
TRBV12-3/TRBV12-4	CASKDRDSNTIYF
TRBV7-2	CASSTGLEGVGAYNEQFF
TRBV6-5	CASSDYQVRAF
TRBV4-1	CASSQPTGAGNTIYF
TRBV9	CASSVVTGPQEKLFF
TRBV10-1	CASSRDQNTEAFF
TRBV18	CASSQVGQGLDTQYF
TRBV7-9	CASSDWGPTTEAFF
TRBV9	CASNVGGAGANVLTF
TRBV5-1	CASSPGTAQETQYF
TRBV3-1/TRBV3-2	CASSQSRVSHNSPLHF
TRBV24-1	CATSLTGDADTQYF
TRBV7-3	CASSLQGDREAFF
TRBV6-1	CASSEQGTYNEQFF
TRBV2	CASSGEGQGGTSNQPQHF
TRBV2	CASSGDRGHADTQYF
TRBV30	CAWSFRDEQYF
TRBV5-1	CASSPGGSTDTQYF
TRBV19	CASSRTGRYNSPLHF
TRBV7-9	CASSLRTSVRTDTQYF
TRBV3-1/TRBV3-2	CASSQLGVGNTIYF